The present T cell receptor beta chain was sequenced within a study of cytomegalovirus exposure and HLA in healthy donors. Study-wide points: TRBV6-2, TRBV6-3 and some other V segments were excluded as indistinguishable. A later analysis linked a missense DCLRE1C variant to TCR beta V- and J-gene trimming.

Trimming cost V 6 bases and J 8 bases, with 22 bases left between them. The V gene's germline CDR1 is MDHEN and CDR2 SYDVKM. CDR3 length equals 16 residues. In this sample, this clone turned up once. Its target is unknown. Healthy individuals who donated bone marrow served as the donors. 60 Vbeta and 13 Jbeta primers were used in PCR. TCRdb's copy holds only in-frame clones and misses some; the assay was immunoSEQ multiplex PCR. This sample yields 95,000 to 100,000 clones, of which approximately 85% are seen a single time; about 3.9% belongs to the top ten. The rearrangement joins TRBV28 to TRBJ1-4, with D maybe TRBD1 (5 bases). The source of this sequence is a man aged 30-40 years in good health and CMV-seronegative. The sequenced material came from PBMCs. The CDR3 region is CASSIRSGGGGEKLFF. The DNA for the CDR3 is TGTGCCAGCAGCATTAGGAGCGGGGGGGGTGGGGAAAAACTGTTTTTT. Variable domain in full (rest from reference TRBV28 and TRBJ1-4): DVKVTQSSRYLVKRTGEKVFLECVQDMDHENMFWYRQDPGLGLRLIYFSYDVKMKEKGDIPEGYSVSREKKERFSLILESASTNQTSMYLCASSIRSGGGGEKLFFGSGTQLSVL.